This T cell receptor beta chain was found in a study of metastatic and nonmetastatic thyroid tumors. TCRdb recomputed clones from the PCR reads via MiXCR. Seen here are 53,000 or so clones, 20% to 25% observed once, and the top ten hold 4% to 5%. This clone was picked up a small number of times. The junction and the germline gene differ at one end; a read error may be behind it. Germline V gene sequence: CDR1 KGHSH, CDR2 LQKENI. The CDR3 has 16 amino acids. Thyroid surgery took place with no prior treatment in any patient. The sequenced sample consisted of blood. The sequence was obtained from a female donor with papillary thyroid cancer or a benign thyroid nodule (not recorded which). Some clones in this sample may be carry-over from other donors' samples. The chain is built from TRBV18 and TRBJ1-6; TRBD1 might be the D (6 bases). The CDR3 bases are TGTGCGAGCTCTCGAGCGTACAGGGAAGGGAATTCACCCCTCAACTTT. Translation gives CASSRAYREGNSPLNF.